This TCR beta chain was sequenced during a study of T-cell memory formation after mild COVID-19. Whole-study findings and limits: Mainly CM and EM harbored the contracting CD4+ clones; mainly EMRA harbored the CD8+ ones. A second wave expanding day 15 to 37 was CD4+-biased; contracting clones were balanced. Pre-infection memory carried some responding clones, suggesting that cross-reactive memory joined.

TCRdb recomputed calls from the 5' RACE reads with MiXCR, one row per CDR3 protein. The data contain 350,000 to 500,000 distinct CDR3 sequences, 15% to 20% of them singletons. As concerns this clonotype: Its antigen is not known.

V was clipped by 4 bases and J by 8 bases; unmatched bases: 10. Germline CDR1 reads SGHNT; CDR2 reads YYREEE (reference sequence). This CDR3 is 16 amino acids long. The clonotype comes from an adult woman who had mild COVID-19 (a few samples of this study predate the infection). Cell type and time point are not known. The chain combines TRBV5-4 with TRBJ1-6; 9 bases match TRBD1. The material sequenced was PBMCs or a T cell subset sorted from them (not recorded which). CDR3 amino acids: CASSVWTGALHSPLHF. The DNA of the CDR3 is TGTGCCAGCAGCGTATGGACAGGGGCCTTACATTCACCCCTCCACTTT.